The entry that follows covers one TCR beta chain sequence. Antigen: not known. The CDR3 is made up of 12 amino acids. CDR1 and CDR2 from the germline V gene are MDHEN and SYDVKM. With 6 bases removed from V and 11 bases from J, the gap between germline ends came to 14 bases. Profiled with immunoSEQ multiplex PCR; TCRdb holds only in-frame clones, not every one. The sample lists under 120,000 clones; about 94% were seen once. These data belong to a study of T cell responses to AZD1222 COVID-19 vaccine. The overall study: Second doses were pooled across both intervals (about 4 or about 12 weeks).

Study outcomes and limitations: Possibly, clonal diversity was underestimated; donors were largely white British and included more females. There were repertoire samples only from the period after the peak T cell response. Spike-specific TCR breadth and depth went up after people got two AZD1222 doses.

This clonotype originated in an adult in good health. The chain joins TRBV28 to TRBJ1-5, with D possibly matching TRBD1 (5 bases). The sequenced sample was peripheral blood, obtained on day 0 of AZD1222 vaccination. CDR3 DNA sequence: TGTGCCAGCAGCCTTACGGCAGGGACCCAGCATTTT. It translates to CASSLTAGTQHF.